This T cell receptor beta chain originates from a study of post-analysis software for immune sequencing data. Overall study: Patients had relapsing-remitting, secondary progressive or progressive-relapsing multiple sclerosis; some lacked subtype.

This CDR3 has 13 amino acids. V lost 2 bases and J 8 bases, leaving 10 bases between the germline ends. Germline CDR1 and CDR2: MNHEY and SVGEGT. Built from TCR beta cDNA, the libraries had unique molecular identifiers in them. Approximately 0.5 million cDNA molecules were recovered from an input of roughly 0.95 to 10 million T cells. MiXCR, applied by TCRdb to the PCR reads, yields one record per CDR3 protein. The sample gives a few hundred thousand distinct CDR3 sequences, less than 40% of which show up once; 7.6% is in the top ten. Turning to this clonotype: The antigen remains undetermined.

Overall study results and limits: F measure grouped same-batch samples tightly together. Significantly lower normalized Chao1 diversity was seen in multiple sclerosis patients than in controls. Compared with controls, patients had more of 4 to 6 TRBV segments, including TRBV5-6, TRBV5-1 and TRBV20-1.

Sample: blood. V gene TRBV6-2 or TRBV6-3 combines with J gene TRBJ2-1; unclear D gene. This clonotype was sampled from a girl aged 2-10 years with multiple sclerosis. CDR3 in DNA: TGTGCCAGCAGTTACAGTGTTAACTATGAGCAGTTCTTC. It translates to CASSYSVNYEQFF.